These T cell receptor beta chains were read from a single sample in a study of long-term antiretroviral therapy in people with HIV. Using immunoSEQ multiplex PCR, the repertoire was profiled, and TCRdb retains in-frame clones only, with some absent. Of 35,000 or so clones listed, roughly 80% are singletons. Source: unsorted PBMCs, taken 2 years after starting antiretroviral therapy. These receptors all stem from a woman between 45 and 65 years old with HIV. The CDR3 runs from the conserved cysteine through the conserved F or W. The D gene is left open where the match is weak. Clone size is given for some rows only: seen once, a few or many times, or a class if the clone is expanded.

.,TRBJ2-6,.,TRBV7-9,CASSSVSGLSGANVLTF,TGTGCCAGCAGCTCGGTCAGTGGCCTGTCTGGGGCCAACGTCCTGACTTTC
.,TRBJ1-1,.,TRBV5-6,CASSLGPITEAFF,TGTGCCAGCAGCTTGGGGCCTATCACTGAAGCTTTCTTT
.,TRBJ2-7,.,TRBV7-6,CASSLVGRGRGDYEQYF,TGTGCCAGCAGCTTAGTTGGCAGGGGCCGAGGTGACTACGAGCAGTACTTC
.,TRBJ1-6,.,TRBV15,CATSGREFNSPLHF,TGTGCCACCAGCGGTCGGGAGTTCAATTCACCCCTCCACTTT
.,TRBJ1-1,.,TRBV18,CASSPIVAWGTEAFF,TGTGCCAGCTCACCAATAGTAGCCTGGGGTACTGAAGCTTTCTTT
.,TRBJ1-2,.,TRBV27,CASSLGPQAYGYTF,TGTGCCAGCAGTTTAGGACCGCAGGCGTATGGCTACACCTTC
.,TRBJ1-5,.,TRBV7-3,CASSPPGTLNQPQHF,TGTGCCAGCAGCCCCCCCGGGACACTTAATCAGCCCCAGCATTTT
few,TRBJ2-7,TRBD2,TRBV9,CASSVTSGATYEQYF,TGTGCCAGCAGCGTGACTAGCGGGGCCACCTACGAGCAGTACTTC
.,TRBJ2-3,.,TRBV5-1,CASSSPTRTDTQYF,TGCGCCAGCAGCTCACCGACACGCACAGATACGCAGTATTTT
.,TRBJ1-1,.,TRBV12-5,CASGLGGASEAFF,TGTGCTAGTGGTTTAGGGGGGGCGAGTGAAGCTTTCTTT
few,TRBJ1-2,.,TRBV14,CASSPYRVAPGYTF,TGTGCCAGCAGCCCTTACAGGGTTGCACCGGGCTACACCTTC
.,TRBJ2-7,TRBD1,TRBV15,CATSRDRASYEQYF,TGTGCCACCAGCAGGGACAGGGCATCCTACGAGCAGTACTTC
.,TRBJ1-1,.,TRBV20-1,CSASLAEAFF,TGCAGTGCTAGTTTGGCTGAAGCTTTCTTT
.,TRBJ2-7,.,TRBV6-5,CASSYSPGAYEQYF,TGTGCCAGCAGTTACTCTCCAGGGGCCTACGAGCAGTACTTC
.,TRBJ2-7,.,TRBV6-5,CASSYQRTYEQYF,TGTGCCAGCAGTTACCAGCGGACCTACGAGCAGTACTTC
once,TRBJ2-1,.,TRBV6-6,CASSATPEGRFNEQFF,TGTGCCAGCAGTGCAACCCCAGAGGGGAGGTTTAATGAGCAGTTCTTC
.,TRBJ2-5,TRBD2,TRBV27,CASSRQGLAGGKETQYF,TGTGCCAGCAGTCGCCAGGGACTAGCGGGGGGCAAAGAGACCCAGTACTTC
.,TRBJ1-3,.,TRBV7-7,CASSLGRLGSGNTIYF,TGTGCCAGCAGCTTAGGTCGCCTCGGCTCTGGAAACACCATATATTTT
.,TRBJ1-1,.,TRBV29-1,CSGRKGADTEAFF,TGCAGCGGGAGGAAAGGGGCGGACACTGAAGCTTTCTTT
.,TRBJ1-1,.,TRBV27,CASSLTGGRYTEAFF,TGTGCCAGCAGTTTAACGGGTGGACGGTACACTGAAGCTTTCTTT
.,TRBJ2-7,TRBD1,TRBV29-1,CSVFQRTGEQYF,TGCAGCGTTTTTCAGCGGACAGGCGAGCAGTACTTC
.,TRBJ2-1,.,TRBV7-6,CASSLVAGFFHEQFF,TGTGCCAGCAGCTTAGTCGCAGGGTTTTTTCATGAGCAGTTCTTC
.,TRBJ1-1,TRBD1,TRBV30,CAWRQGWGTEAFF,TGTGCCTGGAGACAGGGGTGGGGCACTGAAGCTTTCTTT
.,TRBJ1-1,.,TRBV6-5,CASSYSYNTEAFF,TGTGCCAGCAGTTACTCGTACAACACTGAAGCTTTCTTT
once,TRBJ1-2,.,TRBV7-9,CASSPDWGYTF,TGTGCCAGCAGCCCGGACTGGGGCTACACCTTC
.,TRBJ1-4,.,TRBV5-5,CASSLAPASTELFF,TGTGCCAGCAGCTTGGCCCCCGCTTCGACCGAACTGTTTTTT
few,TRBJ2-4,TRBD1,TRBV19,CASSIGPGQGAKNIQYF,TGTGCCAGTAGTATAGGACCGGGACAGGGGGCCAAAAACATTCAGTACTTC
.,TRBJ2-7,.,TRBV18,CASSPQRTVSYEQYF,TGTGCCAGCTCACCACAGAGGACAGTATCTTACGAGCAGTACTTC
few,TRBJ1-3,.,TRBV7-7,CASSLRHSGNTIYF,TGTGCCAGCAGCTTACGGCACTCTGGAAACACCATATATTTT
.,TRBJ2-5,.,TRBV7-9,CASSLVGHGQETQYF,TGTGCCAGCAGCTTAGTGGGGCACGGGCAAGAGACCCAGTACTTC
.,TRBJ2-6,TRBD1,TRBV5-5,CASSPGQGGTGANVLTF,TGTGCCAGCAGCCCCGGACAGGGGGGAACTGGGGCCAACGTCCTGACTTTC
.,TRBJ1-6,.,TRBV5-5,CASSLDRNSPLHF,TGTGCCAGCAGCTTGGACAGAAATTCACCCCTCCACTTT
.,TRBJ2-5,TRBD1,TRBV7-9,CASSLAGTGGWETQYF,TGTGCCAGCAGCTTAGCGGGGACAGGGGGCTGGGAGACCCAGTACTTC
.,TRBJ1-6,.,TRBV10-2,CATTTGGHPGDSPLHF,TGCGCCACCACTACCGGGGGACATCCCGGAGATTCACCCCTCCACTTT
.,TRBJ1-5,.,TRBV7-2,CASSLVGTSPQYRQHF,TGTGCCAGCAGCTTAGTAGGGACCTCGCCGCAATATCGCCAGCATTTT
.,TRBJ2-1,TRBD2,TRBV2,CASSEEGRLAGNEQFF,TGTGCCAGCAGTGAAGAGGGACGACTAGCGGGGAATGAGCAGTTCTTC
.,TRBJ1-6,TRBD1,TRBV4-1,CASSQVVGQGNSPLHF,TGCGCCAGCAGCCAAGTTGTGGGACAGGGAAATTCACCCCTCCACTTT
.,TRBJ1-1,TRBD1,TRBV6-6,CASFEGTGGVYTEAFF,TGTGCCAGCTTCGAGGGGACAGGGGGCGTTTACACTGAAGCTTTCTTT
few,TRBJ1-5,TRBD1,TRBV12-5,CASGSETGEWNQPQHF,TGTGCTAGTGGGTCTGAGACAGGGGAGTGGAATCAGCCCCAGCATTTT
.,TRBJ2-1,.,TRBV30,CARDGVGNEQFF,TGTGCCAGGGACGGGGTAGGCAATGAGCAGTTCTTC
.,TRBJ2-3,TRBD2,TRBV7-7,CASSRLAGGADTQYF,TGTGCCAGCAGCCGCTTAGCGGGGGGGGCAGATACGCAGTATTTT
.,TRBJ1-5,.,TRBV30,CACSVGPNQPQHF,TGTGCCTGTTCCGTGGGTCCCAATCAGCCCCAGCATTTT
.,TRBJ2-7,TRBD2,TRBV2,CASRGLAGPYEQYF,TGTGCCAGCCGAGGACTAGCGGGCCCCTACGAGCAGTACTTC
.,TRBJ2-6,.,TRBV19,CASSILSGAPGANVLTF,TGTGCCAGTAGTATACTTTCGGGGGCCCCTGGGGCCAACGTCCTGACTTTC
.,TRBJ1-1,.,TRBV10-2,CASSALGSGNTEAFF,TGCGCCAGCAGTGCCCTGGGGTCGGGGAACACTGAAGCTTTCTTT